This T cell receptor (beta chain) was recovered during a study of cytomegalovirus exposure and HLA in healthy donors. The CDR3 totals 15 residues. CDR1 and CDR2 (germline): SGHDT, YYEEEE. A multiplex PCR was run with 60 Vbeta primers and 13 Jbeta primers. Clones were sequenced by immunoSEQ multiplex PCR, and TCRdb holds only the in-frame ones, with some missing. Of 100,000 to 120,000 clones in the sample, approximately 81% are singletons; the top ten hold approximately 1.2%. The rearrangement uses TRBV5-6 and TRBJ2-5; a weak D match, TRBD1 (6 bases). The J call is uncertain, as TRBJ2-7 better fits the DNA end. Material: PBMCs. This receptor was obtained from a young man in good health and CMV-seronegative. The CDR3 loop is CASSLERTDFYEQYF. The CDR3 nucleotides are TGTGCCAGCAGCTTGGAAAGGACAGACTTCTACGAGCAGTACTTC.